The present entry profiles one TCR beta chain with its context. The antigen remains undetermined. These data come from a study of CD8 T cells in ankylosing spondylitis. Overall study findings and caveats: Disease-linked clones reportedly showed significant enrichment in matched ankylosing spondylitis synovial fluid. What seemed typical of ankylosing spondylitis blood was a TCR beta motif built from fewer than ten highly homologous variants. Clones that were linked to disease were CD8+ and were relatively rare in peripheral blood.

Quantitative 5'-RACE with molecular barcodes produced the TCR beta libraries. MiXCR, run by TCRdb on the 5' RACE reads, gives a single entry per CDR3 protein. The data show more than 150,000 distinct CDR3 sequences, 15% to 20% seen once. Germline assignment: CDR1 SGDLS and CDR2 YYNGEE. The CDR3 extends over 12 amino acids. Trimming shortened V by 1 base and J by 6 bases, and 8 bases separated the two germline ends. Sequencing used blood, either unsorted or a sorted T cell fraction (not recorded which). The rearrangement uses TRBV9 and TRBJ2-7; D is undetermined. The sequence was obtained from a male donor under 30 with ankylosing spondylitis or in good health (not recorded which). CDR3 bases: TGTGCCAGCAGCGTAAATACGGGCGAGCAGTACTTC. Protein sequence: CASSVNTGEQYF.